This T cell receptor (beta chain) was documented in a study of Ad26.COV2.S vaccination and SARS-CoV-2 variants. Study outcomes and limitations: Spike-specific TCR breadth was greater in vaccine than placebo recipients.

Treatment meaning: roughly 20 received Ad26.COV2.S at low or high dose, single or two shots; about 5 received placebo; per-sample allocation not given. The study sampled participants on day 63 after the first vaccine or placebo injection. Method: immunoSEQ multiplex PCR; TCRdb's copy keeps in-frame clones and lacks some. Of about 350,000 clones in the sample, about 87% were seen once. A word on this clone: Its antigen remains unknown.

This CDR3 comprises 16 residues. Trimming shortened V by 2 bases and J by 1 base, and 14 bases separated the two germline ends. Germline V gene lookup returns CDR1 SGHRS and CDR2 YFSETQ. V usage is TRBV5-1 and J usage is TRBJ2-3; weak D call: TRBD2 (5 bases). Sequences were derived from peripheral blood, sampled in a trial of Ad26.COV2.S vaccine versus placebo. This TCR came from a person aged 18-65 years who received the Ad26.COV2.S COVID-19 vaccine or a placebo. CDR3 region: CASSFNSGSRTDTQYF. The DNA of the CDR3 is TGCGCCAGCAGCTTTAATTCGGGATCGCGCACAGATACGCAGTATTTT.